This T cell receptor (beta chain) stems from a study of T cells in Graves' hyperthyroidism and ophthalmopathy. A roughly 9.3 ml volume of fresh peripheral blood provided the PBMCs. From germline, CDR1 is MNHEY and CDR2 SVGAGI. Unmatched junction bases numbered 12, after V lost 4 bases and J lost 1 base. The CDR3 contains 17 residues. RNA transcripts gave rise to amplified TCR beta CDR3 regions. Initially, a first-round RT-PCR of the TCR CDR3 employed the HTBI primer set. From the multiplex PCR reads, TCRdb called clonotypes with MiXCR, one entry per CDR3 protein. The sample consists of about 760,000 distinct CDR3 sequences, roughly a third of them appearing once.

The source is a woman aged 40 to 49 with Graves' hyperthyroidism. Sequencing was performed on blood. The rearrangement joins TRBV6-5 to TRBJ1-1, with 7 bases matching TRBD1. The CDR3 spells CASSSLTGRAANTEAFF. The CDR3 bases are TGTGCCAGCAGTTCCTTGACAGGGCGGGCGGCGAACACTGAAGCTTTCTTT.